Listed here are 26 T cell receptor beta chains from one sample, sequenced in a study of cytomegalovirus exposure and HLA in healthy donors. PCR involved 60 Vbeta and 13 Jbeta primers. The data were produced by immunoSEQ multiplex PCR, yet TCRdb's version contains in-frame clones alone and is incomplete. The specimen's table records 200,000 to 250,000 clones. Material for sequencing was PBMCs. The receptors come from a woman in her twenties or thirties in good health and CMV-seropositive.

V is TRBV2 and J is TRBJ1-4, with D possibly matching TRBD1 (5 bases). Germline values: CDR1 SNHLY, CDR2 FYNNEI. The CDR3 spans 14 residues. V shed 1 base and J shed 8 bases, with 11 bases lying between them. The DNA for the CDR3 is TGTGCCAGCAGTGAAGGACAGCTGGAAGAAAAACTGTTTTTT. Its protein is CASSEGQLEEKLFF. Full variable domain (rest looked up from reference TRBV2 and TRBJ1-4): EPEVTQTPSHQVTQMGQEVILRCVPISNHLYFYWYRQILGQKVEFLVSFYNNEISEKSEIFDDQFSVERPDGSNFTLKIRSTKLEDSAMYFCASSEGQLEEKLFFGSGTQLSVL.

This sequence joins TRBV9 and TRBJ1-3; 8 nucleotides line up with TRBD1. The length of the CDR3 is 18 residues. Germline CDR1 reads SGDLS; CDR2 reads YYNGEE. After removal of 3 bases from V and 0 bases from J, the junction contained 11 bases not matched to a gene. The CDR3 spells CASSERTGPLLSGNTIYF. CDR3 coding DNA: TGTGCCAGCAGCGAGCGGACAGGGCCTCTGCTCTCTGGAAACACCATATATTTT.

This chain joins TRBV19 and TRBJ1-1; 7 bases map to TRBD1. V gave up 5 bases and J gave up 5 bases; unmatched junction bases: 8. This CDR3 has 14 residues. Germline values: CDR1 LNHDA, CDR2 SQIVND (reference sequence). Here the CDR3 reads CASSAQTGKTEAFF. The DNA for the CDR3 is TGTGCCAGTAGTGCTCAGACAGGGAAGACTGAAGCTTTCTTT.

The chain is built from TRBV19 and TRBJ2-1, with 13 nucleotides matching TRBD2. The length of the CDR3 is 18 residues. V lost 8 bases to trimming and J lost 0 bases; unmatched junction nucleotides: 10. The germline V gene encodes CDR1 LNHDA and CDR2 SQIVND (reference sequence). CDR3 sequence (DNA): TGTGCCAGTCGGGGACTAGCGGGGCGAAACAGCTCCTACAATGAGCAGTTCTTC. It is translated as CASRGLAGRNSSYNEQFF.

The J gene is TRBJ1-5, the V gene TRBV19; tentatively, D is TRBD1 (5 bases). The germline CDR1 and CDR2 sequences are LNHDA and SQIVND (reference sequence). The CDR3 loop spans 13 amino acids. Trimming pared 7 bases from V and 7 bases from J, leaving 14 bases between. Here the CDR3 reads CASNYSGPQPQHF. For the CDR3, the DNA is TGTGCCAGTAATTACTCAGGGCCCCAGCCCCAGCATTTT.

The chain uses TRBV5-4 and TRBJ2-2, with 13 bases lining up with TRBD2. From germline, CDR1 is SGHNT and CDR2 YYREEE (reference sequence). The junction had 11 bases not matched to a gene; V was cut back by 1 base and J by 8 bases. The CDR3 is 18 amino acids. CDR3 DNA: TGTGCCAGCAGCTTGCTGTCATGGACTAGCGGGGGAAATGGGGAGCTGTTTTTT. It specifies CASSLLSWTSGGNGELFF.

The genes are TRBV6-5 and TRBJ1-4; 7 nucleotides line up with TRBD1. This CDR3 spans 13 amino acids. Per germline, CDR1 MNHEY and CDR2 SVGAGI. Unmatched junction bases numbered 7, after V lost 7 bases and J lost 8 bases. The CDR3 here is CASKTGMSEKLFF. The CDR3 DNA reads as TGTGCCAGCAAGACAGGGATGAGCGAAAAACTGTTTTTT.

This chain links TRBV6-6 with TRBJ1-1; D is unclear. V lost 7 bases and J lost 5, with 20 bases in between. Per germline, CDR1 MNHNY and CDR2 SVGAGI (reference sequence). The CDR3 is 15 amino acids. The CDR3 protein is CASILLRRDGTEAFF. The CDR3 bases are TGTGCCAGCATCCTACTGAGGAGGGATGGGACTGAAGCTTTCTTT.

The V and J genes are TRBV25-1 and TRBJ1-2; D might be TRBD1 (6 bases). Germline loops: CDR1 MGHDK, CDR2 SYGVNS. The CDR3 has 14 amino acids. V was pared by 0 bases and J by 7 bases, with 12 bases between. The CDR3 is CASSEYGTWGGYTF. Written as DNA, the CDR3 is TGTGCCAGCAGTGAATACGGGACATGGGGTGGCTACACCTTC.

J is TRBJ1-2 and V is TRBV19; unclear D gene. Looked up from germline, CDR1 is LNHDA and CDR2 is SQIVND (reference sequence). CDR3 size: 12 residues. V dropped 3 bases and J dropped 7 bases, with 9 bases sitting between them. The CDR3 reads CASSIFGSGYTF. For the CDR3, the DNA is TGTGCCAGTAGTATTTTCGGGAGTGGCTACACCTTC.

J is TRBJ2-3 and V is TRBV28; TRBD1 matches at 7 bases. The V gene end was trimmed by 4 bases and the J gene end by 5 bases; junction bases not matched to a gene: 3. Germline CDR1 reads MDHEN; CDR2 reads SYDVKM. The CDR3 totals 13 residues. CDR3 sequence (DNA): TGTGCCAGCAGTTCGCCAGGGGGAGATACGCAGTATTTT. It yields the protein CASSSPGGDTQYF.

For this clone: Different DNA sequences within this sample yield the same CDR3. J is TRBJ2-5 and V is TRBV7-2; tentatively, D is TRBD2 (6 bases). CDR1 is SGHTA and CDR2 is FQGNSA in the germline V gene. Trimming stripped 1 base from V and 5 bases from J, with 11 bases between. The CDR3 has 14 residues. In DNA form, the CDR3 reads TGTGCCAGCAGCTTAGGAGGTCGGGGGGAGACCCAGTACTTC. Protein sequence: CASSLGGRGETQYF. Looking up the rest from reference TRBV7-2 and TRBJ2-5 gives the full variable domain: GAGVSQSPSNKVTEKGKDVELRCDPISGHTALYWYRQSLGQGLEFLIYFQGNSAPDKSGLPSDRFSAERTGGSVSTLTIQRTQQEDSAVYLCASSLGGRGETQYFGPGTRLLVL.

This sequence joins TRBV28 and TRBJ2-7; tentatively, D is TRBD1 (6 bases). CDR1 and CDR2 (germline): MDHEN, SYDVKM. The CDR3 sequence is 15 residues long. V lost 8 bases and J lost 5, with 22 bases in between. CDR3 nucleotide sequence: TGTGCCAGCGGGCCAGACAGGCCACGACTGAACGAGCAGTACTTC. This gives the protein CASGPDRPRLNEQYF.

J is TRBJ2-1 and V is TRBV19; TRBD1 matches 9 bases. Germline CDR1 LNHDA, CDR2 SQIVND (reference sequence). The CDR3 is 14 amino acids. The V segment lost 7 bases and the J segment 9 bases; nucleotides outside the gene matches: 10. The CDR3 is CASTGQGRSGEQFF. The CDR3 DNA reads as TGTGCCAGTACCGGACAGGGGAGAAGCGGTGAGCAGTTCTTC.

For this clone: A read error may produce the germline difference seen at one junction end. The V gene is TRBV10-1, the J gene TRBJ2-5; 7 positions match TRBD1. This CDR3 comprises 13 residues. Germline lookup yields CDR1 WNHNN and CDR2 SYGVQD (reference sequence). The CDR3 region is CASTNHLGQDPDF. As DNA, the CDR3 is TGCGCCAGCACCAACCATCTAGGACAGGACCCGGACTTC.

The V gene is TRBV5-1, the J gene TRBJ2-4, with 8 bases fitting TRBD2. The CDR3 spans 16 residues. V lost 4 bases and J lost 7; bases outside the gene matches: 13. The germline V gene encodes CDR1 SGHRS and CDR2 YFSETQ. The CDR3 here is CASSESGGVGGNIQYF. The DNA of the CDR3 is TGCGCCAGCAGCGAGAGCGGGGGAGTAGGTGGGAACATTCAGTACTTC.

This chain joins TRBV11-2 and TRBJ2-3, with 9 bases aligning to TRBD2. Germline loops: CDR1 SGHAT, CDR2 FQNNGV. V lost 0 bases to trimming and J lost 0 bases; unmatched junction nucleotides: 4. The CDR3 covers 17 residues. CDR3 sequence reads: CASSLDIAGVSTDTQYF. As DNA, the CDR3 is TGTGCCAGCAGCTTAGACATAGCGGGGGTGAGCACAGATACGCAGTATTTT.

The chain recombines TRBV10-3 with TRBJ2-2; D is possibly TRBD2 (5 bases). The CDR3 runs to 14 residues. Germline V gene sequence: CDR1 ENHRY, CDR2 SYGVKD. Trimming cost V 5 bases and J 7 bases, with 14 bases left between them. DNA of the CDR3: TGTGCCATCAGTCTGCGTCAGAGGGACGGGGAGCTGTTTTTT. It encodes CAISLRQRDGELFF.

The chain joins TRBV11-3 to TRBJ2-7; 9 bases align to TRBD1. Germline V gives CDR1 SGHNT, CDR2 YENEEA. This CDR3 has 16 amino acids. The ends lost 3 bases at V and 4 bases at J; junction bases unmatched: 10. CDR3 protein: CASSFLNRDRDYEQYF. The CDR3 DNA reads TGTGCCAGCAGCTTCCTCAACCGGGACAGGGATTACGAGCAGTACTTC.

The chain has TRBV18 and TRBJ2-7; 7 positions match TRBD1. The CDR3 is 13 amino acids. Germline V gives CDR1 KGHSH, CDR2 LQKENI. Germline trimming cut 1 base from V and 4 bases from J; bases unmatched to any gene: 1. For the CDR3, the DNA is TGTGCCAGCTCACCACAGGACAGGTACGAGCAGTACTTC. This sequence encodes CASSPQDRYEQYF. Looking up the rest from reference TRBV18 and TRBJ2-7 gives the full variable domain: NAGVMQNPRHLVRRRGQEARLRCSPMKGHSHVYWYRQLPEEGLKFMVYLQKENIIDESGMPKERFSAEFPKEGPSILRIQQVVRGDSAAYFCASSPQDRYEQYFGPGTRLTVT.

This rearrangement joins TRBV7-8 to TRBJ2-2; TRBD1 matches at 7 bases. Germline assignment: CDR1 SGHVS and CDR2 FQNEAQ. This CDR3 contains 17 residues. With V trimmed by 1 base and J by 4 bases, 9 bases remained unmatched. The CDR3 reads CASSLVLVSGGTGELFF. Written as DNA, the CDR3 is TGTGCCAGCAGCTTAGTTCTGGTGTCAGGGGGCACCGGGGAGCTGTTTTTT.

This CDR3 is CASTRRERLTEAFF. The CDR3 bases are TGTGCCAGCACCAGACGGGAGCGATTGACTGAAGCTTTCTTT. The chain couples TRBV9 to TRBJ1-1; D call uncertain. Germline CDR1 and CDR2: SGDLS and YYNGEE. The CDR3 spans 14 residues. V gave up 6 bases and J gave up 5 bases, with 17 bases separating them.

This chain links TRBV6-5 with TRBJ1-4; D is perhaps TRBD1 (5 bases). V was cut by 7 bases and J by 1 base, with 10 bases left in between. Germline assignment: CDR1 MNHEY and CDR2 SVGAGI. The CDR3 is 14 residues long. CDR3 region: CASTGRGTNEKLFF. DNA for the CDR3: TGTGCCAGCACTGGGAGGGGAACTAATGAAAAACTGTTTTTT.

This chain joins TRBV4-2 and TRBJ1-4; D call uncertain. V shed 0 bases and J shed 3 bases, with 11 bases lying between them. The CDR3 consists of 16 residues. CDR1 and CDR2 from the germline V gene are LGHNA and YNFKEQ. CDR3 sequence reads: CASSQDLGQANEKLFF. For the CDR3, the DNA is TGTGCCAGCAGCCAAGATTTGGGCCAGGCTAATGAAAAACTGTTTTTT.

The V and J genes are TRBV5-1 and TRBJ2-5; perhaps TRBD2 as D (6 bases). Trimming removed 7 bases from V and 4 bases from J, with 14 bases in between. The length of the CDR3 is 13 residues. Germline CDR1 is SGHRS and CDR2 is YFSETQ. The CDR3, as DNA: TGCGCCAGCTTCAATACCGGGGGAGAGACCCAGTACTTC. Its protein product is CASFNTGGETQYF. Full variable domain (remainder filled in from reference TRBV5-1 and TRBJ2-5): KAGVTQTPRYLIKTRGQQVTLSCSPISGHRSVSWYQQTPGQGLQFLFEYFSETQRNKGNFPGRFSGRQFSNSRSEMNVSTLELGDSALYLCASFNTGGETQYFGPGTRLLVL.

The V gene is TRBV10-3, the J gene TRBJ2-3, with 9 bases matching TRBD1. V shed 4 bases, J shed 5 bases, and the junction held 10 bases outside the gene matches. Germline assignment: CDR1 ENHRY and CDR2 SYGVKD. The CDR3 totals 16 residues. The CDR3 sequence: CAISAGTGQVGDTQYF. CDR3 in DNA: TGTGCCATCAGTGCTGGGACAGGGCAGGTAGGAGATACGCAGTATTTT.